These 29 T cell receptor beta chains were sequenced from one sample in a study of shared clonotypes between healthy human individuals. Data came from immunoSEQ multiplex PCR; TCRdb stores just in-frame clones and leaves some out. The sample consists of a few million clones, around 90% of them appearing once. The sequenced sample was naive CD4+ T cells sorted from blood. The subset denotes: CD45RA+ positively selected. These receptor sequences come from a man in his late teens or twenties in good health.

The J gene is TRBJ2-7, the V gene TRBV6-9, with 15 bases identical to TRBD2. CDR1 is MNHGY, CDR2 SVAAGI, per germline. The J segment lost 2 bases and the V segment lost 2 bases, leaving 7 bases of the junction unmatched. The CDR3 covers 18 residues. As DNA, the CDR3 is TGTGCCAGCAGTTATCAGGGGACTAGCGGGAGGCCCGCCTACGAGCAGTACTTC. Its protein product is CASSYQGTSGRPAYEQYF.

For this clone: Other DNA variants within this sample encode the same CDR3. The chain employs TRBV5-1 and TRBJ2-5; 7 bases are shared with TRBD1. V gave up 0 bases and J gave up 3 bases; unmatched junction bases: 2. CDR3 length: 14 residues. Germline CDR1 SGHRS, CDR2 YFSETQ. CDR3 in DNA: TGCGCCAGCAGCTTGGAGGGACAGAAAGAGACCCAGTACTTC. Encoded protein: CASSLEGQKETQYF. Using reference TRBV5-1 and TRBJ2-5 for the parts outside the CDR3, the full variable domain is KAGVTQTPRYLIKTRGQQVTLSCSPISGHRSVSWYQQTPGQGLQFLFEYFSETQRNKGNFPGRFSGRQFSNSRSEMNVSTLELGDSALYLCASSLEGQKETQYFGPGTRLLVL.

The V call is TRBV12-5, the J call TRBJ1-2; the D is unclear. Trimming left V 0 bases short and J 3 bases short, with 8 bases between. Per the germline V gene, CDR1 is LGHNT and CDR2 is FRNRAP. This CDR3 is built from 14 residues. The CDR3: CASGLVPQYYGYTF. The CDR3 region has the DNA TGTGCTAGTGGTTTGGTTCCCCAATACTATGGCTACACCTTC.

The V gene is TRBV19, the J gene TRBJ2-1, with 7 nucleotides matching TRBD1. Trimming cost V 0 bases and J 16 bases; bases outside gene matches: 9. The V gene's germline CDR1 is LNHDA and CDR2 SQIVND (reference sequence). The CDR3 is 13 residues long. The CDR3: CASSIDPGTESFF. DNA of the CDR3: TGTGCCAGTAGTATAGATCCAGGGACAGAGAGTTTCTTC.

The CDR3: CAWSVSPPPELFF. The CDR3 bases are TGTGCCTGGAGTGTATCCCCACCCCCTGAACTGTTTTTT. This rearrangement joins TRBV30 to TRBJ1-4, with D unclear. Trimming shortened V by 0 bases and J by 12 bases, and 14 bases separated the two germline ends. There are 13 residues in the CDR3. The germline CDR1 and CDR2 sequences are GTSNPN and SVGIG (reference sequence).

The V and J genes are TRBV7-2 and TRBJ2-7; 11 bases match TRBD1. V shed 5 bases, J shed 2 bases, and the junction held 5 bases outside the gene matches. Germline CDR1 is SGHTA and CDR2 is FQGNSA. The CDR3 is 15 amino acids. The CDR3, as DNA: TGTGCCAGCAGCCCGGGACAGGGGGAAGCCTACGAGCAGTACTTC. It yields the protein CASSPGQGEAYEQYF.

In DNA form, the CDR3 reads TGTGCCAGCAGTTACGCACCCCGCGGGGGGCCTTACGAGCAGTACTTC. Protein sequence: CASSYAPRGGPYEQYF. The rearrangement links TRBV6-6 to TRBJ2-7, with 8 bases aligning to TRBD2. CDR3 size: 16 residues. Germline V gene data show CDR1 as MNHNY and CDR2 as SVGAGI (reference sequence). V trimming: 2 bases; J trimming: 4 bases; junction bases outside the gene matches: 10.

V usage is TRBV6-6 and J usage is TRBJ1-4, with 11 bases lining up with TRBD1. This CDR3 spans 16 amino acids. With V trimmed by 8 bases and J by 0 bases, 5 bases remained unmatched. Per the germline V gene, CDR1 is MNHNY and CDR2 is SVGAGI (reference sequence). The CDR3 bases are TGTGCCAGCCGAGGGACAGGGGGTTCAACTAATGAAAAACTGTTTTTT. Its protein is CASRGTGGSTNEKLFF.

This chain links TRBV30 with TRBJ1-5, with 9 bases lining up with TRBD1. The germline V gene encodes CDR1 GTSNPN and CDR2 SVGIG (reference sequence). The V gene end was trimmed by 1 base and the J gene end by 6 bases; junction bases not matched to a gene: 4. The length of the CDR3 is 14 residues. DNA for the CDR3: TGTGCCTGGAGTGAAACAGGGGGCCGTCAGCCCCAGCATTTT. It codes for CAWSETGGRQPQHF.

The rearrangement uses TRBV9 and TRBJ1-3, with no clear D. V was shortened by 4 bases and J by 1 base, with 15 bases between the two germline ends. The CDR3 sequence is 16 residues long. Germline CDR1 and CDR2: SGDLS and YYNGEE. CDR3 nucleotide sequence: TGTGCCAGCAGCCGCGCCGGTGAGGGTTCTGGAAACACCATATATTTT. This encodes CASSRAGEGSGNTIYF.

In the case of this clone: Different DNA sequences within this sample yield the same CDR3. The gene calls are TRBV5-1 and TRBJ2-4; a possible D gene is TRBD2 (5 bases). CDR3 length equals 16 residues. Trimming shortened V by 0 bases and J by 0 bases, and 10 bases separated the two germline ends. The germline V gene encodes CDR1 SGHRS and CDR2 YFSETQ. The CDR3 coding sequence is TGCGCCAGCAGCTTGGCCGGAGGACTAGCCAAAAACATTCAGTACTTC. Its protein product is CASSLAGGLAKNIQYF.

CDR3 in DNA: TGTGCCAGCAAAAAGGGGGGCCCGGCCCCAGATACGCAGTATTTT. As protein: CASKKGGPAPDTQYF. The rearrangement uses TRBV5-4 and TRBJ2-3; D possibly matches TRBD1 or TRBD2 (6 bases each). The germline V and J ends were trimmed by 6 bases and 4 bases, with 18 bases remaining between them. In germline, CDR1 is SGHNT, CDR2 YYREEE (reference sequence). The CDR3 consists of 15 residues. The whole variable domain, remainder taken from reference TRBV5-4 and TRBJ2-3, is ETGVTQSPTHLIKTRGQQVTLRCSSQSGHNTVSWYQQALGQGPQFIFQYYREEENGRGNFPPRFSGLQFPNYSSELNVNALELDDSALYLCASKKGGPAPDTQYFGPGTRLTVL.

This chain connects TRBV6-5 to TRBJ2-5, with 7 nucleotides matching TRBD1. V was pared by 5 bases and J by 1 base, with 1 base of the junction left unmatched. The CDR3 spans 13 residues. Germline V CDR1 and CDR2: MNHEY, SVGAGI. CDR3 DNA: TGTGCCAGCAGTGGACAGGTCCAAGAGACCCAGTACTTC. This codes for CASSGQVQETQYF.

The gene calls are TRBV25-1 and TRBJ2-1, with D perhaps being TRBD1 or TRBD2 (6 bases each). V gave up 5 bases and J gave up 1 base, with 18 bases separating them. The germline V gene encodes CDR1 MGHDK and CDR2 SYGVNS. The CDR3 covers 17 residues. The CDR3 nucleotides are TGTGCCAGCAGTTCCCCTCCGGGGGCACGGTCCTACAATGAGCAGTTCTTC. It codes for CASSSPPGARSYNEQFF.

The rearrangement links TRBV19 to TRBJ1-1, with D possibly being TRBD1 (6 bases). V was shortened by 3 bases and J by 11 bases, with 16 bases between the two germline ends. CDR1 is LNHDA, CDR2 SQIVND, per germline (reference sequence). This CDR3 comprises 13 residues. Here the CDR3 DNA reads TGTGCCAGTAGTATGGGCAGGGGTGTTTATGCTTTCTTT. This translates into CASSMGRGVYAFF.

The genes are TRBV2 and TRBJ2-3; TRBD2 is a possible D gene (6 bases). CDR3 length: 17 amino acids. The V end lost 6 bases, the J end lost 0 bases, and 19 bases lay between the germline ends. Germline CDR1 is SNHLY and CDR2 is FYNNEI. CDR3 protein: CASRKKTGTPSTDTQYF. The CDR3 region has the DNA TGTGCCAGCAGGAAAAAAACCGGGACTCCTAGCACAGATACGCAGTATTTT. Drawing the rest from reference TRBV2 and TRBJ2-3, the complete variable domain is EPEVTQTPSHQVTQMGQEVILRCVPISNHLYFYWYRQILGQKVEFLVSFYNNEISEKSEIFDDQFSVERPDGSNFTLKIRSTKLEDSAMYFCASRKKTGTPSTDTQYFGPGTRLTVL.

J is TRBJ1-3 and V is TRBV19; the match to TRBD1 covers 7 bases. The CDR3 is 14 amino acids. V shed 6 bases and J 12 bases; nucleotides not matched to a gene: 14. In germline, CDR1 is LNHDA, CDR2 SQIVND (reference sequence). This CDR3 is CASSPDDRVGVIYF. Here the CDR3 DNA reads TGTGCCAGTAGCCCCGACGACAGGGTTGGAGTCATATATTTT.

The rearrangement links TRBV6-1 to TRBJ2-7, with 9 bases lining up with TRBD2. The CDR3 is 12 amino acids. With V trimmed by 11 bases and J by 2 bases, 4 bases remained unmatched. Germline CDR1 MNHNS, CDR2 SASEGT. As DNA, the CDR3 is TGTGCCTCTGAGCGGGGGGCCTACGAGCAGTACTTC. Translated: CASERGAYEQYF.

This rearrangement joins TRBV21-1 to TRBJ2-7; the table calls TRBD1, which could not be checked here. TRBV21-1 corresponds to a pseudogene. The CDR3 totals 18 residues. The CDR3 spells CASSNSFLTGGVIYEQYF. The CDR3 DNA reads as TGTGCCAGCAGCAACTCTTTCTTGACAGGGGGAGTGATCTACGAGCAGTACTTC.

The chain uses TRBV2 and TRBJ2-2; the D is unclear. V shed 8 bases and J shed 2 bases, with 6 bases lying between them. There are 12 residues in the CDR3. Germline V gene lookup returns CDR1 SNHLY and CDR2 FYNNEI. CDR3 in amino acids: CASQPNTGELFF. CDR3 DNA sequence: TGTGCCAGCCAGCCCAACACCGGGGAGCTGTTTTTT.

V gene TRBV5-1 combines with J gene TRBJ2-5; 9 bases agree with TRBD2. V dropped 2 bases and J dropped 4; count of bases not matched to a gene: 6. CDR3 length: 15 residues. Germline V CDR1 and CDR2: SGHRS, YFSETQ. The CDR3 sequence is CASSFAGGPRETQYF. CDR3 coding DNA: TGCGCCAGCAGCTTCGCGGGAGGGCCTCGAGAGACCCAGTACTTC. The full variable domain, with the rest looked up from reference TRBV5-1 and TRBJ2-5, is KAGVTQTPRYLIKTRGQQVTLSCSPISGHRSVSWYQQTPGQGLQFLFEYFSETQRNKGNFPGRFSGRQFSNSRSEMNVSTLELGDSALYLCASSFAGGPRETQYFGPGTRLLVL.

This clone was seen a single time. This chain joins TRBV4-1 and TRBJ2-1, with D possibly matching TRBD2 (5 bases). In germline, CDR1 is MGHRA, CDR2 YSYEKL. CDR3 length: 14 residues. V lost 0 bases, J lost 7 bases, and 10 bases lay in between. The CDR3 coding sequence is TGCGCCAGCAGCCAAGATCCTAGCCGGAATGAGCAGTTCTTC. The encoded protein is CASSQDPSRNEQFF.

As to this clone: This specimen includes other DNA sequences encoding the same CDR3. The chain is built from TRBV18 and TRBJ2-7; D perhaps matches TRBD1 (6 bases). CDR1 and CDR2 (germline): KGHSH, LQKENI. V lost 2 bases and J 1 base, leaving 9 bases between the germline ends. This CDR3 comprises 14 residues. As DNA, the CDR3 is TGTGCCAGCTCACCATTGGACAGTTCCTACGAGCAGTACTTC. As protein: CASSPLDSSYEQYF.

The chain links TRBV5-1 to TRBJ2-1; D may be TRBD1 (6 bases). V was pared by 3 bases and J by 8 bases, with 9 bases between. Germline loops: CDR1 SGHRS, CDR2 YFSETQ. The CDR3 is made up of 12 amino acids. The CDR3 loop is CASSSQGHEQFF. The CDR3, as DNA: TGCGCCAGCAGCTCGCAGGGGCATGAGCAGTTCTTC. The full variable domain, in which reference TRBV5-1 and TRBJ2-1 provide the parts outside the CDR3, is KAGVTQTPRYLIKTRGQQVTLSCSPISGHRSVSWYQQTPGQGLQFLFEYFSETQRNKGNFPGRFSGRQFSNSRSEMNVSTLELGDSALYLCASSSQGHEQFFGPGTRLTVL.

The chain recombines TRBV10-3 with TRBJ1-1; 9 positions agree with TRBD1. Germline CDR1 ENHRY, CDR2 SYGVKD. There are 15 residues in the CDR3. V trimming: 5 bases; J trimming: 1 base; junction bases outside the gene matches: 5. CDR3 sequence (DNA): TGTGCCATCAGTCAATCGGGACAGGGGAACACTGAAGCTTTCTTT. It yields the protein CAISQSGQGNTEAFF.

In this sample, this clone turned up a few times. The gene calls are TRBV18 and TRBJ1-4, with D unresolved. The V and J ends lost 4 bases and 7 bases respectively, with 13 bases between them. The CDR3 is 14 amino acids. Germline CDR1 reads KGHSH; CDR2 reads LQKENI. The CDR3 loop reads CASSRPLWSEKLFF. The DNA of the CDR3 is TGTGCCAGCTCACGCCCACTCTGGAGTGAAAAACTGTTTTTT.

The CDR3 loop reads CATSRDLLGHNTDTQYF. In DNA, the CDR3 is TGTGCCACCAGCAGAGATCTTCTTGGTCACAACACAGATACGCAGTATTTT. The J gene is TRBJ2-3, the V gene TRBV15; D is undetermined. The V gene's germline CDR1 is LNHNV and CDR2 YYDKDF (reference sequence). The CDR3 length is 17 residues. V shed 0 bases and J shed 2 bases, with 15 bases lying between them.

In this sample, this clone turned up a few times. The CDR3 bases are TGTGCCAGCATGGGGGAGGGCGTTCAGCCCCAGCATTTT. Protein product: CASMGEGVQPQHF. The chain has TRBV2 and TRBJ1-5; a possible D gene is TRBD1 (5 bases). CDR1 and CDR2 (germline): SNHLY, FYNNEI. V gave up 7 bases and J gave up 6 bases, with 13 bases separating them. The CDR3 consists of 13 residues.

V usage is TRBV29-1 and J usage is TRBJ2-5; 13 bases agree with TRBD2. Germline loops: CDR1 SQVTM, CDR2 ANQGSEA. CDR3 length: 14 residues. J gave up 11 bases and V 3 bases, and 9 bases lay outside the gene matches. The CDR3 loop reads CSVETSGRKSRQYF. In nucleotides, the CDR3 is TGCAGCGTTGAGACTAGCGGGAGGAAATCAAGGCAGTACTTC.